A selection of T cell receptor beta chains follows, all from one sample in a study of cytomegalovirus exposure and HLA in healthy donors. Clones were read by immunoSEQ multiplex PCR, and TCRdb kept only the in-frame ones, dropping some. The table records 110,000 to 150,000 clones, 65% to 80% of them present only once. Material: PBMCs. The receptors were gathered from a woman in her 30s in good health and CMV-seronegative. Each CDR3 is given with its conserved first and last residue. A D gene is named only where the DNA matches it firmly. The size of a clone is reported for some rows only, either as once, few or many, or as a class for expanded clones.

abundance	v_gene	d_gene	j_gene	CDR3nt	CDR3aa
NA	TRBV27	TRBD1	TRBJ2-2	TGTGCCAGCAGTCTGAGGGGGCGAAACACCGGGGAGCTGTTTTTT	CASSLRGRNTGELFF
NA	TRBV7-9	TRBD2	TRBJ2-6	TGTGCCAGCAGCTTCGGGGGGGCGAAAGGGGCCAACGTCCTGACTTTC	CASSFGGAKGANVLTF
few	TRBV9	NA	TRBJ1-2	TGTGCCAGCAGCGTAGGAATAGGGGGTTCGGGGTATGGCTACACCTTC	CASSVGIGGSGYGYTF
NA	TRBV19	NA	TRBJ1-4	TGTGCCAGTAGTATACAGGGTGGCGAAAAACTGTTTTTT	CASSIQGGEKLFF
NA	TRBV7-3	NA	TRBJ2-7	TGTGCCAGCAGCTTAGGAGGGGTGTCCGAGCAGTACTTC	CASSLGGVSEQYF
few	TRBV9	TRBD1	TRBJ2-5	TGTGCCAGCAGCCCCGACAGGGGTCATGAGACCCAGTACTTC	CASSPDRGHETQYF
NA	TRBV11-2	TRBD2	TRBJ2-1	TGTGCCAGCAGCTTACGCCTAGCGGGAGCTTTGGGATACAATGAGCAGTTCTTC	CASSLRLAGALGYNEQFF
NA	TRBV6-1	TRBD1	TRBJ1-1	TGTGCCAGCATTATTCCATTTGACAGGGGAGGTGAAGCTTTCTTT	CASIIPFDRGGEAFF
NA	TRBV18	NA	TRBJ2-3	TGTGCCAGCTCACCGCAGGTAAAAACAGATACGCAGTATTTT	CASSPQVKTDTQYF
few	TRBV2	TRBD1	TRBJ1-4	TGTGCCAGCAGACAACAGGGGATCAGCGAAAAACTGTTTTTT	CASRQQGISEKLFF
NA	TRBV9	TRBD2	TRBJ2-3	TGTGCCAGCAGCGTAGGATGGACTAGCGGAACAGATACGCAGTATTTT	CASSVGWTSGTDTQYF
NA	TRBV6-5	TRBD1	TRBJ1-5	TGTGCCAGCAGCCCCCACAGGGGGAGCAATCAGCCCCAGCATTTT	CASSPHRGSNQPQHF
NA	TRBV2	TRBD1	TRBJ1-1	TGTGCCAGCAGCAAGAACAGGGGAGGCACTGAAGCTTTCTTT	CASSKNRGGTEAFF
once	TRBV28	TRBD1	TRBJ2-7	TGTGCCAGCAGTCCGGGACAGTCCTACGAGCAGTACTTC	CASSPGQSYEQYF
many	TRBV28	TRBD1	TRBJ2-7	TGTGCCAGCAGGCCGACAGGGATCTACGAGCAGTACTTC	CASRPTGIYEQYF
NA	TRBV10-3	NA	TRBJ1-5	TGTGCCATCAGTGAGCCCGGGAGAATAGGCAATCAGCCCCAGCATTTT	CAISEPGRIGNQPQHF
few	TRBV4-1	TRBD1	TRBJ2-1	TGCGCCAGCAGCCCTCTGGACAGGACCTACAATGAGCAGTTCTTC	CASSPLDRTYNEQFF
NA	TRBV5-1	NA	TRBJ1-3	TGCGCCAGCAGTCCGACCTCGGAGGCGCACACCATATATTTT	CASSPTSEAHTIYF
NA	TRBV4-1	TRBD1	TRBJ1-5	TGCGCCAGCAGCCAACAACAGGGGGTCAATCAGCCCCAGCATTTT	CASSQQQGVNQPQHF
NA	TRBV7-9	NA	TRBJ2-3	TGTTCCAGCAGCTTAGAAAGACTGGCCACAGATACGCAGTATTTT	CSSSLERLATDTQYF
NA	TRBV4-1	NA	TRBJ2-1	TGCGCCAGCAGCCATATGCGGACAGTCCCTGAGCAGTTCTTC	CASSHMRTVPEQFF
NA	TRBV7-9	TRBD1	TRBJ2-5	TGTGCCAGCAGCCCCGGGACAGTACAAGAGACCCAGTACTTC	CASSPGTVQETQYF
NA	TRBV6-5	NA	TRBJ1-6	TGTGCCAGCAGGGCTCCGGGAGATTCACCCCTCCACTTT	CASRAPGDSPLHF
NA	TRBV6-5	NA	TRBJ1-1	TGTGCCAGCAGTTACGGGGGGTCGGAAGCTTTCTTT	CASSYGGSEAFF
NA	TRBV10-3	NA	TRBJ2-3	TGTGCCAGCAGAGGCGCGGAACCTAGCACAGATACGCAGTATTTT	CASRGAEPSTDTQYF
NA	TRBV29-1	NA	TRBJ2-3	TGCAGCGTTCGGAGGGGCAGCACAGATACGCAGTATTTT	CSVRRGSTDTQYF
NA	TRBV27	NA	TRBJ1-5	TGTGCCAGCAGTTTATATACGGGGTATCAGCCCCAGCATTTT	CASSLYTGYQPQHF
NA	TRBV2	NA	TRBJ2-7	TGTGCCAGCTCCAACTACGAGCAGTACTTC	CASSNYEQYF